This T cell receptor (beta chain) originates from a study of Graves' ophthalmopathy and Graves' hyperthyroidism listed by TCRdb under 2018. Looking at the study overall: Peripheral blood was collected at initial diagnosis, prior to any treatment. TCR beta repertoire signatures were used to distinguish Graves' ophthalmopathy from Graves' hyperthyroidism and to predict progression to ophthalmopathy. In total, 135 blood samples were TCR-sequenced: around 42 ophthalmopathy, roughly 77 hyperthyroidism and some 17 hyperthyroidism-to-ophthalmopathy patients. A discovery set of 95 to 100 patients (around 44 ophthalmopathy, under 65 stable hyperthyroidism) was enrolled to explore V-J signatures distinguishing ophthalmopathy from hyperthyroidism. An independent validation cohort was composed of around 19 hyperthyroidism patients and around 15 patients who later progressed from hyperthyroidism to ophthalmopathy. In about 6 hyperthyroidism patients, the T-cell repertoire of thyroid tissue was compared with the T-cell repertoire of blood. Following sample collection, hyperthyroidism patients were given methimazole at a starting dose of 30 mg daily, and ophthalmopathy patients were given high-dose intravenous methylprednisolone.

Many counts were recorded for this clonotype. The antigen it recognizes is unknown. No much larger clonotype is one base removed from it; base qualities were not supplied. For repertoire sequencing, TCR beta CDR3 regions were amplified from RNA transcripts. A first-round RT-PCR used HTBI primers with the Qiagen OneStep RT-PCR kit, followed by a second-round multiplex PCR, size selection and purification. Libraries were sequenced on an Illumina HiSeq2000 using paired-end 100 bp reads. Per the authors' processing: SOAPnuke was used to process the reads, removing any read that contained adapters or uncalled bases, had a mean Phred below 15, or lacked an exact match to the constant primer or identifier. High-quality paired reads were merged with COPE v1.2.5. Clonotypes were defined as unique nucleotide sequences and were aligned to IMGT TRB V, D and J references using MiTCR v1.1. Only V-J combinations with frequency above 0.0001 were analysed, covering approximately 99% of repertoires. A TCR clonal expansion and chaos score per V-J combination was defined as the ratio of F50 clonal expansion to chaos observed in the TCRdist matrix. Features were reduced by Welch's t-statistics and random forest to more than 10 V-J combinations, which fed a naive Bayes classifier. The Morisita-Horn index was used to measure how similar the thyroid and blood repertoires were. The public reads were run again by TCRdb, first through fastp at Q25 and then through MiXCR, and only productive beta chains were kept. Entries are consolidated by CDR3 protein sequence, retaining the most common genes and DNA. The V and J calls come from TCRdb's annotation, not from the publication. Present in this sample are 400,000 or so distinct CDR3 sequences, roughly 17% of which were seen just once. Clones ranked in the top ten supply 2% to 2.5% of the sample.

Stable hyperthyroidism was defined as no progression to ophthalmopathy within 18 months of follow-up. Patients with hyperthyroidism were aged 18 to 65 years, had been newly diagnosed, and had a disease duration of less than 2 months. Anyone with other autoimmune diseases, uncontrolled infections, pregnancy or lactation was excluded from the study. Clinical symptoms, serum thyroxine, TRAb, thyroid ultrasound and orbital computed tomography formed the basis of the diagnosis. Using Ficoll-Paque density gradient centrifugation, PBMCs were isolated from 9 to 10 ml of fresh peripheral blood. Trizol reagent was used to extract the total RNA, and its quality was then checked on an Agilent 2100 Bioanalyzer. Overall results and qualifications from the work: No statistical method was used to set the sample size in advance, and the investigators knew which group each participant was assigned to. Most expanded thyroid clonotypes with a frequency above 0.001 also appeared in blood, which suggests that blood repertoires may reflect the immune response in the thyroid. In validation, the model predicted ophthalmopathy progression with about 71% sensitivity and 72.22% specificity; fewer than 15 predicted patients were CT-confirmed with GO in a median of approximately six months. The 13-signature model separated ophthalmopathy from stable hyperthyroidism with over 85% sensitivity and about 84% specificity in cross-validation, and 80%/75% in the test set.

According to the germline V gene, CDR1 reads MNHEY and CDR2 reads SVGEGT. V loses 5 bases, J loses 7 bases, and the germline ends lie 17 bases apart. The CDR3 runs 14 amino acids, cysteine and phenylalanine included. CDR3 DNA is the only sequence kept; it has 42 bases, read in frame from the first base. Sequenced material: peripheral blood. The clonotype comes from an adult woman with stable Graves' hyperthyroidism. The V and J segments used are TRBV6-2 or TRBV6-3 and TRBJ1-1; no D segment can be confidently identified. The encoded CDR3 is CASSQRGAVGEAFF. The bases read TGTGCCAGCAGTCAACGGGGAGCAGTGGGTGAAGCTTTCTTT.